This T cell receptor beta chain was sequenced during a study of control samples from healthy donors and cancer patients. The germline CDR1 and CDR2 sequences are KGHSH and LQKENI. The CDR3 extends over 16 amino acids. V lost 3 bases to trimming and J lost 5 bases; unmatched junction nucleotides: 7. Only in-frame clones appear in the TCRdb table, and some are missing; sequencing was by immunoSEQ multiplex PCR. Among 120,000 to 150,000 clones listed, approximately 90% were seen once. This sequence was found in a woman in her thirties in good health. This sequence joins TRBV18 and TRBJ1-4, with 9 bases that match TRBD1. Sequencing input: blood. The CDR3 spells CASSPYTGGRNEKLFF. For the CDR3, the DNA is TGTGCCAGCTCACCTTATACAGGGGGCCGAAATGAAAAACTGTTTTTT.